Listed below are T cell receptor beta chains from one sample, sequenced in a study of long-term antiretroviral therapy in people with HIV. The protocol was immunoSEQ multiplex PCR, while the TCRdb copy is restricted to in-frame clones and leaves out a portion. The sample holds 40,000 or so clones, around 88% seen once. Sequenced material: unsorted PBMCs, taken just before starting antiretroviral therapy. These receptors were obtained from a woman aged 18-29 years with HIV. Each CDR3 is given with its conserved first and last residue. D genes are given only for firm matches. Not every row has a clone size; where given, it reads once, few, many or a size class.

TRBJ1-1	.	.	TRBV19	TGTGCCAGTAGTATAGATCCAGGACTGAACACTGAAGCTTTCTTT	CASSIDPGLNTEAFF
TRBJ1-1	.	.	TRBV7-3	TGTGCCAGCAGCTTAGACGGGACTGAAGCTTTCTTT	CASSLDGTEAFF
TRBJ2-1	TRBD2	medium-sized	TRBV10-1	TGCGCCACTGGACTAGCGGAGGACAATGAGCAGTTCTTC	CATGLAEDNEQFF
TRBJ2-7	TRBD2	few	TRBV7-3	TGTGCCAGCAGCACCTCTTTAGCGGGCGGCGCCTACGAGCAGTACTTC	CASSTSLAGGAYEQYF
TRBJ1-5	.	.	TRBV10-3	TGTGCCTCATCACAAAGGGGCAATCAGCCCCAGCATTTT	CASSQRGNQPQHF
TRBJ1-5	.	.	TRBV19	TGTGCCAGTAGTCCCGGACCGGATCAGCCCCAGCATTTT	CASSPGPDQPQHF
TRBJ2-7	TRBD1	.	TRBV7-9	TGTGCCAGCAGCTTAAGACAGGGGGCGATGGTCTACGAGCAGTACTTC	CASSLRQGAMVYEQYF
TRBJ1-4	.	.	TRBV28	TGTGCCAGCAGCTATCACCGGACGGTCTATAATGAAAAACTGTTTTTT	CASSYHRTVYNEKLFF
TRBJ2-6	TRBD1	.	TRBV5-6	TGTGCCAGCAGCTTTCGAAGACAGGGCCTATCATCTGGGGCCAACGTCCTGACTTTC	CASSFRRQGLSSGANVLTF
TRBJ2-1	.	.	TRBV29-1	TGCAGCGTCGCCTCTTCCTCTTACAATGAGCAGTTCTTC	CSVASSSYNEQFF
TRBJ2-2	.	.	TRBV15	TGTGCCACTTCTAGGCGCGGGGACGGGGAGCTGTTTTTT	CATSRRGDGELFF
TRBJ2-5	.	.	TRBV4-3	TGCGCCAGCAGCCAAGACGGAATAGAGACCCAGTACTTC	CASSQDGIETQYF
TRBJ1-3	.	.	TRBV28	TGTGCCAGCAGCTACCCTGGAAACACCATATATTTT	CASSYPGNTIYF
TRBJ2-3	TRBD1	.	TRBV11-2	TGTGCCAGCAGCTCCTCTTCTGGCGGGACAGGGCCATCTCTCCGACAGTATTTT	CASSSSSGGTGPSLRQYF
TRBJ2-1	.	.	TRBV5-1	TGCGCCAGCAGCTTGGCCTCAGTATTCGAGCAGTTCTTC	CASSLASVFEQFF
TRBJ2-3	TRBD2	.	TRBV28	TGTGCCAGCAGTTCCTGGACTAGCGGGAGTACAGATACGCAGTATTTT	CASSSWTSGSTDTQYF
TRBJ1-2	.	.	TRBV19	TGTGCCAGCCTAAACGTGGCAGGGTCTCAATATGGCTACACCTTC	CASLNVAGSQYGYTF
TRBJ1-1	TRBD1	.	TRBV6-6	TGTGCCAGCAGCAAGGACAGGGGCGCTGAAGCTTTCTTT	CASSKDRGAEAFF
TRBJ2-1	TRBD2	.	TRBV7-3	TGTGCCAGCAGCCATAGCGGGAGCTCCTACAATGAGCAGTTCTTC	CASSHSGSSYNEQFF
TRBJ2-7	.	.	TRBV5-1	TGCGCCAGCAGCTTGGCAGGACAGCTATCCGACGAGCAGTACTTC	CASSLAGQLSDEQYF
TRBJ2-1	TRBD2	.	TRBV2	TGTGCCAGCAGTATGGGACTAGCGGGAGTGAATGAGCAGTTCTTC	CASSMGLAGVNEQFF
TRBJ2-3	TRBD2	.	TRBV6-1	TGTGCCAGCAGTCCAACTCAGCGGGGACGAGCGCAGTATTTT	CASSPTQRGRAQYF
TRBJ2-3	.	.	TRBV28	TGTGCCAGCAGTTCCGTGGAAGGCGAGGGCCCTCAAGATACGCAGTATTTT	CASSSVEGEGPQDTQYF
TRBJ1-3	.	once	TRBV5-1	TGCGCCAGCAGCTTGGCCGGCACAGGCCCTGGAAACACCATATATTTT	CASSLAGTGPGNTIYF